The clone carrying this T cell receptor (beta chain) was seen a handful of times. Antigen unknown. These data are taken from a study of early T cells in non-severe SARS-CoV-2 infection. In the study overall: Sequencing was performed on bulk RNA from unsorted whole blood, leaving chains unpaired.

Notes on the study in general: Missing private and CD4 specificities, VDJdb matching favored anti-spike CD8 responses.

Unique molecular identifier tags were affixed to discrete cDNA molecules. MiXCR, applied by TCRdb to the 5' RACE reads, yields one record per CDR3 protein. The repertoire holds roughly 81,000 distinct CDR3 sequences, with about 6% as singletons. The germline V gene has CDR1 SGHTA and CDR2 FQGNSA. Trimming stripped 2 bases from V and 5 bases from J, with 13 bases between. This CDR3 contains 14 residues. The clonotype was recovered from an adult who was a healthcare worker with PCR-confirmed SARS-CoV-2 infection or an uninfected control (not recorded which). Sequencing was carried out using whole blood. The chain has TRBV7-2 and TRBJ2-7; TRBD1 might be the D (5 bases). The CDR3 loop reads CASSLQGSRHEQYF. CDR3 sequence (DNA): TGTGCCAGCAGCTTACAGGGATCGAGGCACGAGCAGTACTTC.